Below are 4 T cell receptor beta chains sequenced from a single sample in a study of cytomegalovirus exposure and HLA in healthy donors. The PCR ran on 60 Vbeta and 13 Jbeta primers. Some clones are missing from TCRdb's copy, which holds only in-frame ones; the method was immunoSEQ multiplex PCR. The sample includes roughly 180,000 clones, roughly 80% of them seen just once. Sequences were obtained from PBMCs. The origin of the receptors is a female donor in good health and CMV-seronegative.

V and J are TRBV19 and TRBJ2-2; TRBD1 agrees at 9 bases. V trimming: 8 bases; J trimming: 3 bases; junction bases outside the gene matches: 4. This CDR3 is 14 amino acids long. Germline CDR1 and CDR2: LNHDA and SQIVND (reference sequence). CDR3 region: CASVTGGDTGELFF. As DNA, the CDR3 is TGTGCCAGTGTAACAGGGGGCGACACCGGGGAGCTGTTTTTT.

This rearrangement joins TRBV7-9 to TRBJ2-5; tentatively, D is TRBD1 (6 bases). Trimming took off 2 bases at V and 3 bases at J, with 19 bases between the two ends. The CDR3 is 17 residues long. The germline CDR1 and CDR2 sequences are SEHNR and FQNEAQ (reference sequence). The CDR3 nucleotides read TGTGCCAGCAGCTTAAGGTGGGGGCTAGCTGCTAAAGAGACCCAGTACTTC. The encoded protein is CASSLRWGLAAKETQYF.

The chain has TRBV27 and TRBJ2-1, with 8 bases aligning to TRBD2. Germline trimming cut 0 bases from V and 7 bases from J; bases unmatched to any gene: 2. CDR1 and CDR2 (germline): MNHEY, SMNVEV (reference sequence). This CDR3 region has 14 residues. The CDR3 nucleotides read TGTGCCAGCAGTTTATCCGGGGGGGTTAATGAGCAGTTCTTC. Its translation is CASSLSGGVNEQFF.

The rearrangement uses TRBV6-4 and TRBJ2-3; 7 bases map to TRBD2. J was trimmed by 0 bases and V by 6 bases; bases with no gene match: 6. Germline V gives CDR1 MRHNA, CDR2 SNTAGT. The CDR3 loop spans 15 amino acids. The CDR3 coding sequence is TGTGCCAGCAGCCGAAGCGGGGCTAGCACAGATACGCAGTATTTT. Translation: CASSRSGASTDTQYF.